This T cell receptor (beta chain) was profiled in a study of blood T cell repertoires in COVID-19. As for the study in general: Both acute and convalescent COVID-19 samples were obtained from the United States, Italy and Spain. PBMCs, B-cell-depleted T cells, or T cells provided the cDNA or gDNA that made up the material.

In this sample, this clone turned up a few times. Unmatched junction bases numbered 5, after V lost 5 bases and J lost 0 bases. The CDR3 has 15 residues. CDR1 is SGHRS and CDR2 is YFSETQ in the germline V gene. Original methodology: Estimation of nucleated cell counts was performed using reference gene primer amplification. Data came from immunoSEQ multiplex PCR; TCRdb stores just in-frame clones and leaves some out. The D gene and trimming were derived from the DNA, and the V and J assignments and clone size from that table. Of about 150,000 clones in the sample, roughly nine tenths are singletons; the top ten hold about 4%.

This sequence joins TRBV5-1 and TRBJ1-5; TRBD1 matches 7 bases. Specimen: PBMCs or T cells enriched from blood (not recorded which). This clonotype was obtained from a woman aged 40 to 50 who had been exposed to COVID-19. In DNA, the CDR3 is TGCGCCAGCAGGTTTACAGGGGATAGCAATCAGCCCCAGCATTTT. Its protein is CASRFTGDSNQPQHF.